This T cell receptor beta chain was recovered during a study of somatic mutations in cytotoxic T cells in rheumatoid arthritis listed by TCRdb under 2017. Background for the entire study: A FACSAria II or Sony SH800 was used to flow-sort some V beta antibody-stained T-cell populations at nearly 100% purity, and TCRB sequencing was also done on sorted V beta1+ cells. To characterize clonality, the study used TCRB deep sequencing while asking whether somatic mutations are carried by expanded CD8+ T-cell clones in newly diagnosed, untreated rheumatoid arthritis. Median age was essentially the same in the patient group and the control group. TCRB deep sequencing was performed for roughly 69 rheumatoid arthritis patients and 20 or so healthy controls.

Inclusive of the bounding cysteine and phenylalanine, the CDR3 is 11 residues long. CDR3 DNA only is kept here, 33 bases in frame from base 1. The germline V gene (reference sequence) supplies CDR1 LNHDA and CDR2 SQIVND. Trimming costs V 3 bases and J 4 bases, and their ends lie 1 base apart. The immunoSEQ assay was applied to genomic DNA for TCRB CDR3 sequencing. The authors' pipeline ran thus. Analyses were restricted to productive TCRB rearrangements. Defining a clone by its unique TCRB CDR3 sequence, the study calculated clonality as a productive clonality index derived from Shannon entropy. The template counts of each clone relative to the total templates per sample were used to calculate repertoire overlap between two samples. V-gene usage measured by flow cytometry correlated with TCRB sequencing V-gene usage, with a Spearman r of roughly 0.67. TCRdb's version of the immuneACCESS table is confined to in-frame rearrangements and falls short of the full clone set. An unresolved V gene accounts for under half of the shortfall where checked; the remainder is of unknown origin. V, J and clone size reflect that table, while D and trimming were determined from the DNA. Within this sample are some 40,000 clones, with roughly four fifths of them counted one time only. The ten top clones hold 3.2% of the sample.

A word on this clone: The antigen this receptor binds is unknown. Base-call qualities are not available, and no considerably larger clone is one nucleotide away.

Buffy coats from roughly 19 blood donors served as healthy controls, a group that was 45% to 70% female with a median age of approximately 61 years (range about 21-80). Flow cytometry confirmed the purity of CD4+ and CD8+ cells that had been isolated by positive magnetic bead selection on an AutoMACS. Peripheral blood mononuclear cells were obtained using density gradient separation with Ficoll-Paque PLUS. DNA from CD4-enriched, CD8-enriched or PBMC samples was extracted using Nucleospin Tissue or Tissue XS kits and then quantified on a Qubit 2.0 fluorometer. The paper's findings and limits, for the study overall: It was unknown which antigens the expanded CD8+ clones targeted, and their absence from virus-specific databases did not exclude viral specificity. The slight TRBV07 underrepresentation in patients was not adjusted for multiple comparisons. There was no significant difference in CD8+ T-cell clonality between rheumatoid arthritis patients and age-matched healthy controls. Several identical CD8+ TCRB sequences were found in both blood and synovial fluid, and in about an eighth of the roughly 65 patients the largest CD8+ clone exceeded 20% of CD8+ cells. CD8+ clonality increased with age in patients (Spearman r ≈ 0.49) but not in healthy controls.

The chain is encoded by TRBV19 joined to TRBJ1-3; no D gene is confidently identified. The TCR originated in a man aged 40-49 years in good health. The specimen sequenced was CD8+ T cells sorted from blood. CDR3 sequence: CASSIGNTIYF. The DNA is as follows: TGTGCCAGTAGTATCGGAAACACCATATATTTT.